The T cell receptor (beta chain) under discussion was sequenced for a study of early T cells in non-severe SARS-CoV-2 infection. Study-wide context: The sequenced material was bulk RNA from unsorted whole blood, and its chains were unpaired.

The study's findings and limits: Database matching using VDJdb favored anti-spike CD8 responses, with private and CD4 specificities left missing.

This clonotype was detected ten times or more. Its antigen remains unidentified. Germline V lookup: CDR1 LGHNA, CDR2 YNFKEQ. Between the trimmed V and J ends, which lost 1 base and 3 bases, there was a span of 13 bases. The CDR3 is 15 residues long. TCRdb recomputed calls from the 5' RACE reads with MiXCR, one row per CDR3 protein. Of tens of thousands of distinct CDR3 sequences in the sample, roughly 12% were seen once. The sequence came from an adult who was a healthcare worker with PCR-confirmed SARS-CoV-2 infection or an uninfected control (not recorded which). What was sequenced was whole blood. The chain combines TRBV4-2 with TRBJ2-7; possibly TRBD2 for D (7 bases). The chain's CDR3 is CASSQVAGAGYEQYF. Here the CDR3 DNA reads TGTGCCAGCAGCCAAGTTGCGGGGGCTGGCTACGAGCAGTACTTC.